Below are 7 T cell receptor beta chains sequenced from a single sample in a study of identical twins. TCRdb fed the 5' RACE reads into MiXCR, producing one record per CDR3 protein. The table records around 290,000 distinct CDR3 sequences, less than 9.5% of them present only once. The data were also submitted as part of a second study, on yellow fever vaccine responses in identical twins.

The sequenced material came from CD8+ T cells sorted from blood. These receptors all stem from a woman aged 18-29 years in good health.

This clonotype was found many times. The rearrangement links TRBV29-1 to TRBJ2-7; the D gene is possibly TRBD1 (6 bases). This CDR3 comprises 14 residues. Germline lookup yields CDR1 SQVTM and CDR2 ANQGSEA. The germline V and J ends were trimmed by 0 bases and 0 bases, with 9 bases remaining between them. DNA for the CDR3: TGCAGCGTTGAAGACGCACAGGGCTCCTACGAGCAGTACTTC. It translates to CSVEDAQGSYEQYF.

About this clonotype: Because the CDR3 is missing its conserved closing phenylalanine or tryptophan, this is likely a read error. The J gene is TRBJ2-7, the V gene TRBV12-3 or TRBV12-4; D perhaps matches TRBD1 (6 bases). Trimming left V 5 bases short and J 2 bases short, with 13 bases between. This CDR3 contains 14 residues. CDR3 coding DNA: TGTGCCAGCAGTCATGGCCGGGACACCTACGAGCAGTACCTC. As protein: CASSHGRDTYEQYL.

At least ten counts were recorded for this clonotype. The chain is built from TRBV7-2 and TRBJ2-7; 10 nucleotides align to TRBD2. V trimming: 5 bases; J trimming: 4 bases; junction bases outside the gene matches: 8. This CDR3 contains 15 residues. CDR1 SGHTA and CDR2 FQGNSA come from the germline V gene. The chain's CDR3 is CASSVGLAVIYEQYF. The CDR3 DNA sequence: TGTGCCAGCAGCGTCGGACTAGCGGTCATTTACGAGCAGTACTTC.

In its sample, this clonotype was seen a few times. The CDR3 DNA sequence: TGTGCCAGCAGCTTAGAGTCGACGGGGGCGAAGACTGAAGCTTTCTTT. This codes for CASSLESTGAKTEAFF. The chain has TRBV7-9 and TRBJ1-1, with TRBD1 as a possible D gene (6 bases). The CDR3 covers 16 residues. V was shortened by 1 base and J by 5 bases, with 17 bases between the two germline ends. Germline V gene sequence: CDR1 SEHNR, CDR2 FQNEAQ (reference sequence).

This clonotype was counted ten times or more. The chain uses TRBV12-3 or TRBV12-4 and TRBJ2-1, with TRBD2 matching over 10 bases. With V trimmed by 4 bases and J by 3 bases, 3 bases remained unmatched. This CDR3 region has 15 residues. The CDR3, as DNA: TGTGCCAGCAGTTCCCGGACTAGCGGCTACAATGAGCAGTTCTTC. It yields the protein CASSSRTSGYNEQFF.

This clonotype was counted between two and nine times. V usage is TRBV7-8 and J usage is TRBJ2-5; perhaps TRBD2 as D (7 bases). Trimming removed 0 bases from V and 4 bases from J, with 9 bases in between. Looked up from germline, CDR1 is SGHVS and CDR2 is FQNEAQ. The length of the CDR3 is 14 residues. CDR3 sequence: CASSLAGGRETQYF. The CDR3 DNA is TGTGCCAGCAGCTTAGCGGGGGGGCGAGAGACCCAGTACTTC.

This chain links TRBV5-1 with TRBJ2-3; weak D call: TRBD2 (5 bases). The V gene's germline CDR1 is SGHRS and CDR2 YFSETQ. This CDR3 has 16 amino acids. V dropped 0 bases and J dropped 0 bases, with 11 bases sitting between them. DNA of the CDR3: TGCGCCAGCAGCTTGGATGCGGACTTAAGCACAGATACGCAGTATTTT. This sequence encodes CASSLDADLSTDTQYF.